The TCR beta chain described here comes from a study of blood T cell repertoires in COVID-19 (dated by TCRdb to 2018 to 2020). With respect to the entire study: Collaborator samples came from the United States, Italy and Spain and covered acute and convalescent phases of COVID-19. The prospective study material was composed of cDNA or gDNA derived from T cells, B-cell-depleted T cells, or PBMCs. Subjects who had been exposed to COVID-19, were actively infected with it, or had recovered from it provided the deeply sampled blood TCRbeta repertoires that made up the dataset. The repertoires were made available in a free public database intended to serve as a resource for research on the immune response to SARS-CoV-2. The samples were drawn from the first 160 participants of the ongoing ImmuneRACE study and from roughly 1,300 subjects provided by 6 global collaborators. A de-identified subject ID, COVID-19 status, age in years and sex were almost always included in the sample metadata. HLA class I and class II types, where available, came from metadata supplied by the sample provider rather than from assay-based typing. Paper-wide results and their limitations: Clinical and demographic metadata were provided uncurated, with the amount varying by source and participant.

Participants in the prospective study were aged about 18 to 95 years, lived in 20 to 30 United States geographic areas, and enrolled through a virtual design. In the prospective study, participants were assigned to cohorts based on the clinical history participants reported in a screening survey and a study questionnaire. Exposed participants had been in contact, within 2 weeks of entering the study, with a person who had a PCR-confirmed or clinician-diagnosed case of COVID-19. Each participant in the prospective study had whole blood, serum and a nasopharyngeal or oropharyngeal swab collected by mobile phlebotomists. Additional blood draws and questionnaires over an approximately two-month period could optionally be provided by prospective study participants. Before DNA extraction, blood samples from the prospective study were shipped at room temperature or frozen. Details on this clone: Its antigen is not yet known. The sample holds no much larger clone one base away, and base qualities are not on file.

Trimming costs V 4 bases and J 5 bases, and their ends lie 12 bases apart. CDR3 length: 13 amino acids, cysteine to phenylalanine. Only CDR3 DNA is held: 39 bases, read in frame from base 1. CDR1 and CDR2 are drawn from the germline V gene: SGDLS, YYNGEE. The immunoSEQ Assay, a bias-controlled multiplex PCR, was used to amplify TCRbeta CDR3 regions from genomic DNA. Per the original workflow: Nucleated cell counts per sample were estimated from amplification of reference gene primers within the assay. To quantify the absolute abundance of each unique TCRbeta CDR3 rearrangement, sequence reads were collapsed and filtered. For each sample, productive Simpson clonality was calculated as the square root of Simpson's diversity index across productive rearrangements. The source is immuneACCESS, and TCRdb retained only in-frame sequences with V and J called. Part of the clones is not carried over; for the studies checked, unresolved V genes explain less than half of this, and the remainder is unexplained. V and J calls plus clone size are reproduced from that table; the DNA served to infer D and trimming. Present in this sample are around 340,000 clones, 85% to 90% of which were seen just once. The top ten clonotypes cover approximately 0.93% of the sample.

The sequenced sample consisted of PBMCs or T cells enriched from blood (not recorded which). This clonotype was sampled from a woman aged 25 to 39 who had been exposed to COVID-19. Recombination linked TRBV9 to TRBJ2-5; 5 matching bases give a weak D call of TRBD2. The sequenced DNA: TGTGCCAGCAGCCTCCTAGCCACGGAGACCCAGTACTTC. It translates as CASSLLATETQYF.